This T cell receptor (beta chain) was recorded in a study of T cells after yellow fever vaccination. TCRdb re-derived calls from the 5' RACE reads in MiXCR, one entry per CDR3 protein. The sample includes 150,000 or so distinct CDR3 sequences, 5% to 8% seen only once; the top ten take more than 0.6%. Many counts were recorded for this clonotype. Its antigen remains unidentified. Overall study findings and caveats: Clonotype sharing between CD4 and CD8 compartments was small.

The CDR3 runs 14 residues. Germline CDR1 is SGHRS and CDR2 is YFSETQ. Trimming cost V 4 bases and J 4 bases; bases outside gene matches: 3. V gene TRBV5-1 combines with J gene TRBJ2-2, with TRBD1 matching 8 bases. This specimen was CD4+ T cells sorted from PBMCs, taken 10 days after the yellow fever booster vaccination. This TCR was recovered from a young man who received the YFV17D yellow fever vaccine. CDR3 coding DNA: TGCGCCAGCAGCCTGACAGGGGCCACCGGGGAGCTGTTTTTT. This translates into CASSLTGATGELFF.